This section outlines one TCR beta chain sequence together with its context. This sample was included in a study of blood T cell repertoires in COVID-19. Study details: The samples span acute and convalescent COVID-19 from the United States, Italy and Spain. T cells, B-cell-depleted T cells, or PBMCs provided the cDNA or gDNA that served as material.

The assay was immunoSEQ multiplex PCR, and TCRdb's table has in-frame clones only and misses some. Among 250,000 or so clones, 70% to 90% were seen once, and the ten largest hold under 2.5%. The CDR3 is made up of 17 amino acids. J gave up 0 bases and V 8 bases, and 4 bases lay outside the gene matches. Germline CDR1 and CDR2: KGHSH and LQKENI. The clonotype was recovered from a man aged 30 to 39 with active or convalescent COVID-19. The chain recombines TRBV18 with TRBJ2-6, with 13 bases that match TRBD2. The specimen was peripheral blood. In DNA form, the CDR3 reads TGTGCCAGCCGGACTAGCGGGGGTTACTCTGGGGCCAACGTCCTGACTTTC. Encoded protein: CASRTSGGYSGANVLTF. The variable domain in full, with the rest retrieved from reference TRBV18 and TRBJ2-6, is NAGVMQNPRHLVRRRGQEARLRCSPMKGHSHVYWYRQLPEEGLKFMVYLQKENIIDESGMPKERFSAEFPKEGPSILRIQQVVRGDSAAYFCASRTSGGYSGANVLTFGAGSRLTVL.